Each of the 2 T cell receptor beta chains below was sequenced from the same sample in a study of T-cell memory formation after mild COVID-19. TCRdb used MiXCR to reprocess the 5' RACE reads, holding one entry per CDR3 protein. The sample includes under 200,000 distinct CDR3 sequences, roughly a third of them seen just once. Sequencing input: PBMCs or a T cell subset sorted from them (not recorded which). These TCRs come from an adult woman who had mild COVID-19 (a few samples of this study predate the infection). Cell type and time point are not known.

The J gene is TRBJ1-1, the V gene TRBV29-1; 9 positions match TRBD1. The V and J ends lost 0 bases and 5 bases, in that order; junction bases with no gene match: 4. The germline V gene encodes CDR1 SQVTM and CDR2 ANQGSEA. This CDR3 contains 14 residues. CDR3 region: CSVEEWTGVTEAFF. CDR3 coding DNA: TGCAGCGTTGAAGAATGGACAGGGGTGACTGAAGCTTTCTTT.

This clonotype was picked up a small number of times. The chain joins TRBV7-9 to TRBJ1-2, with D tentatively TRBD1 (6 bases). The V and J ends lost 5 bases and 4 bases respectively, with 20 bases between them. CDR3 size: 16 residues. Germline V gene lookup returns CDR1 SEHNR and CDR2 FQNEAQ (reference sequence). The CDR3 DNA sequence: TGTGCCAGCAGCAGGACAGAGTACGAACCGACCTATGGCTACACCTTC. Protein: CASSRTEYEPTYGYTF.